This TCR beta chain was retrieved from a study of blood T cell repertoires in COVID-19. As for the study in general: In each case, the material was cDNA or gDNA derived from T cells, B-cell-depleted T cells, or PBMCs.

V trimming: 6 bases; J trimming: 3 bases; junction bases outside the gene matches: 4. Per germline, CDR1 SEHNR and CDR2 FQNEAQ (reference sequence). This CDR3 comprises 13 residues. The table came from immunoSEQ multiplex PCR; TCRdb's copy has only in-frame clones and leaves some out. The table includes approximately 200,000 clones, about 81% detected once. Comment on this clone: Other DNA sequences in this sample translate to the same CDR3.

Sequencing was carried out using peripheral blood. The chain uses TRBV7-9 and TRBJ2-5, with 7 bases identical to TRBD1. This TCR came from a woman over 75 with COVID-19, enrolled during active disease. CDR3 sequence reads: CASSFTGEETQYF. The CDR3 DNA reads TGTGCCAGCAGTTTTACAGGGGAAGAGACCCAGTACTTC.